Included here is one TCR beta chain sequence, with context. Its specificity is not known. The data are from a study of Ad26.COV2.S vaccination and SARS-CoV-2 variants. Study-wide results and limits: Quantification of TCR breadth and depth may have yielded underestimates of total T cell responses. After vaccination, substantial breadth of spike-specific CD8+ and CD4+ responses was reported.

The trim removed 5 bases at V and 0 bases at J, leaving 6 bases unmatched. The CDR3 is 16 amino acids. Germline CDR1 SEHNR, CDR2 FQNEAQ (reference sequence). Treatment: over 15 received Ad26.COV2.S at low or high dose, single or two shots; 5 received placebo; per-sample allocation not given. Vaccine and placebo recipients were sampled on day 63 after the first injection. Immunization relied on an Ad26 vector, which expressed Wuhan-strain SARS-CoV-2 spike. TCRdb keeps only in-frame clones here, not all; method: immunoSEQ multiplex PCR. The top ten hold 10% to 15% of the sample, which has about 480,000 clones, 87% seen once.

Specimen: peripheral blood, collected in a trial of Ad26.COV2.S vaccine versus placebo. The chain combines TRBV7-9 with TRBJ2-1; 8 bases map to TRBD2. This TCR was sampled from a person aged 18-60 years who received the Ad26.COV2.S COVID-19 vaccine or a placebo. DNA of the CDR3: TGTGCCAGCAGCGCCCGACTAGCGAACTCCTACAATGAGCAGTTCTTC. Protein product: CASSARLANSYNEQFF.